The rows below give T cell receptor beta chains drawn from one sample of a study of blood T cell repertoires in COVID-19. Profiled with immunoSEQ multiplex PCR; TCRdb holds only in-frame clones, not every one. Counted here are 350,000 to 450,000 clones, about 85% occurring once; the ten biggest clones make up roughly 3.4%. Sequenced: peripheral blood. The receptor set was obtained from a woman aged 18 to 35 with acute or convalescent COVID-19. Both conserved end residues are part of each CDR3. D genes are given only for firm matches. Size values are once, few and many counts, or a class for expanded clones, and some rows have none.

D gene | J gene | clone size | V gene | CDR3 protein | CDR3 DNA
- | TRBJ2-7 | - | TRBV11-2 | CASTLGYGSYEQYF | TGTGCCAGCACCCTAGGCTACGGTTCCTACGAGCAGTACTTC
TRBD1 | TRBJ1-2 | - | TRBV7-9 | CASSARDRANYGYTF | TGTGCCAGCAGCGCCCGGGACAGGGCTAACTATGGCTACACCTTC
TRBD2 | TRBJ2-1 | - | TRBV28 | CASTSPTSGVSSYNEQFF | TGTGCCAGCACCTCCCCGACTAGCGGGGTAAGCTCCTACAATGAGCAGTTCTTC
- | TRBJ1-2 | few | TRBV6-1 | CASSEATGYGYTF | TGTGCCAGCAGTGAAGCGACAGGCTATGGCTACACCTTC
TRBD2 | TRBJ2-1 | - | TRBV5-1 | CASGGLAGDGFRYNEQFF | TGCGCCAGCGGAGGACTAGCGGGAGACGGCTTTCGATACAATGAGCAGTTCTTC
- | TRBJ1-1 | - | TRBV30 | CAWTGDYNTEAFF | TGTGCCTGGACGGGGGACTACAACACTGAAGCTTTCTTT
TRBD1 | TRBJ1-5 | - | TRBV27 | CASSALTGNNQPQHF | TGTGCCAGCAGTGCACTGACAGGGAACAATCAGCCCCAGCATTTT
TRBD1 | TRBJ1-2 | - | TRBV15 | CATSREKTGNYGYTF | TGTGCCACCAGCAGGGAAAAGACAGGGAACTATGGCTACACCTTC
TRBD1 | TRBJ1-2 | - | TRBV4-2 | CASSHGQGAGNYGYTF | TGTGCCAGCAGCCACGGACAGGGGGCCGGTAACTATGGCTACACCTTC
TRBD2 | TRBJ2-1 | many | TRBV2 | CASRPTSGSYNEQFF | TGTGCCAGCAGACCAACTAGCGGGAGCTACAATGAGCAGTTCTTC
- | TRBJ1-1 | - | TRBV5-1 | CASSSYPDSPEAFF | TGCGCCAGCAGCTCTTACCCGGACAGCCCTGAAGCTTTCTTT
- | TRBJ2-1 | - | TRBV6-1 | CASSEAYYNEQFF | TGTGCCAGCAGTGAAGCATACTACAATGAGCAGTTCTTC
- | TRBJ1-1 | - | TRBV5-1 | CASSLTDLNTEAFF | TGCGCCAGCAGCTTGACAGATTTGAACACTGAAGCTTTCTTT
TRBD2 | TRBJ2-2 | - | TRBV27 | CASSLSAGSSGRPGELFF | TGTGCCAGCAGTTTATCGGCGGGCAGTAGCGGGAGACCCGGGGAGCTGTTTTTT
TRBD1 | TRBJ1-1 | once | TRBV25-1 | CASSVTGAGTEAFF | TGTGCCAGCAGCGTAACAGGGGCCGGCACTGAAGCTTTCTTT
- | TRBJ1-1 | few | TRBV6-5 | CASSSTTARTEAFF | TGTGCCAGCAGTTCTACCACGGCGAGGACTGAAGCTTTCTTT